What follows is one TCR beta chain and its context. Antigen unknown. The data were taken from a study of monozygotic twins with inflammatory bowel disease. General study results and limits: Repertoire similarity did not differ between concordant and discordant twins, perhaps due to limited power.

CDR1 and CDR2 from the germline V gene are MDHEN and SYDVKM. This CDR3 region has 16 residues. Eight reactions per sample, run separately, yielded cDNA. UMIs were attached via template switching, each with a 6-nucleotide sample barcode. Following a re-call of the 5' RACE reads, TCRdb has one entry per CDR3 protein and lacks DNA. Recorded for this sample: under 200,000 distinct CDR3 sequences. The receptor's source is a human donor with ulcerative colitis or Crohn's disease, or a healthy co-twin of an affected twin (not recorded which). The gene calls are TRBV28 and TRBJ2-1. The sample was blood. CDR3 sequence: CASSPTTPSSYNEQFF.